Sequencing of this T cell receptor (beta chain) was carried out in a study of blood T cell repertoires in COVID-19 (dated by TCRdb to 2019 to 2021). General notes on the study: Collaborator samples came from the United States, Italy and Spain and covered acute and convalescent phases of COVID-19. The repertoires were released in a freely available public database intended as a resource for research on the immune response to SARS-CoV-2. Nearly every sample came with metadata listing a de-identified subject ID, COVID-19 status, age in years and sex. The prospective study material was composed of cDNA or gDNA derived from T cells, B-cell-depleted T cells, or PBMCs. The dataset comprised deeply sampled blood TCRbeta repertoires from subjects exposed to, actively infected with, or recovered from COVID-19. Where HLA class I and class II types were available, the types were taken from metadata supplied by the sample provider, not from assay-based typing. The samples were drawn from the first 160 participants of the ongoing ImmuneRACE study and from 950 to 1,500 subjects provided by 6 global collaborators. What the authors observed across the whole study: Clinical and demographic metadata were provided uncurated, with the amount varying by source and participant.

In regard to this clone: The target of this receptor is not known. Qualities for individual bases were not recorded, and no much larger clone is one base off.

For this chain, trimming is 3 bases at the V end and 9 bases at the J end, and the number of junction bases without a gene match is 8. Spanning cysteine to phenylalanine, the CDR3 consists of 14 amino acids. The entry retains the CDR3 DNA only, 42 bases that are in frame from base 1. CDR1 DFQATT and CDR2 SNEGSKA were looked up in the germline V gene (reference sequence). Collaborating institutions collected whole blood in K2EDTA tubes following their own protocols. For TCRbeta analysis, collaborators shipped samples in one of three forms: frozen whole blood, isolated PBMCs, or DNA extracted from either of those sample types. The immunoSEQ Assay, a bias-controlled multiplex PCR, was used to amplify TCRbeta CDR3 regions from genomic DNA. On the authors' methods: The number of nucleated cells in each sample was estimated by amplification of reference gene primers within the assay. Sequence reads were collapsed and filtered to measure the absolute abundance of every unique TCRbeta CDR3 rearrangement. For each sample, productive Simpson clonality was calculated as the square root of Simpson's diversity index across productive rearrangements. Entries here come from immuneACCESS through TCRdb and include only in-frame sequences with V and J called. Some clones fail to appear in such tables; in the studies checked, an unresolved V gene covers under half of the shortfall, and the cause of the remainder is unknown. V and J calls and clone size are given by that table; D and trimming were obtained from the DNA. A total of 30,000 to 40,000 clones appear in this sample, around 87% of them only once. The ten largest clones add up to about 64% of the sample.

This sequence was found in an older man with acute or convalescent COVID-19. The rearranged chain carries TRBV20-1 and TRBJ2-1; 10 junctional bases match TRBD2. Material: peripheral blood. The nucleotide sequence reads TGCAGTGCTAGTGGTCTAGCGGGAGACGGTGAGCAGTTCTTC. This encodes CSASGLAGDGEQFF.